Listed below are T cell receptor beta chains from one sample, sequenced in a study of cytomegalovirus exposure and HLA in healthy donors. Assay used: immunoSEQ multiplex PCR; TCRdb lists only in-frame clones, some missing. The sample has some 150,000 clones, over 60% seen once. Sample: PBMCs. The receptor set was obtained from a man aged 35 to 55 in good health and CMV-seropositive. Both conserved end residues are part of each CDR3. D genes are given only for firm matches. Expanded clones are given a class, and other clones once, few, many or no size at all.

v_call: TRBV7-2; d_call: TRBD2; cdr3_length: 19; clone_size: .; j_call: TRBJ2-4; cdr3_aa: CASSFVVGPGGSAKNIQYF; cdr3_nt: TGTGCCAGCAGCTTCGTTGTAGGCCCGGGAGGCTCCGCCAAAAACATTCAGTACTTC
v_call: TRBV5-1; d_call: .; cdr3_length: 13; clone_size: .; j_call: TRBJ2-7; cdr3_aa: CASSSNRFYEQYF; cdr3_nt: TGCGCCAGCAGTTCAAACAGGTTCTACGAGCAGTACTTC
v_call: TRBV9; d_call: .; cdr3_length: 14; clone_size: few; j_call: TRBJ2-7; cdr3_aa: CASSVVSGGDEQYF; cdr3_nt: TGTGCCAGCAGCGTAGTCTCCGGCGGCGACGAGCAGTACTTC
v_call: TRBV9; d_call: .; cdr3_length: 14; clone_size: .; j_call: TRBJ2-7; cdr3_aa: CASSVSRDSYEQYF; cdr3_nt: TGTGCCAGCAGCGTGTCCAGGGACTCCTACGAGCAGTACTTC
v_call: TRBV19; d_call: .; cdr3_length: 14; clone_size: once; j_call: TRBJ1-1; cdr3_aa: CASSRAFLNTEAFF; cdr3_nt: TGTGCCAGTAGTCGCGCATTCCTGAACACTGAAGCTTTCTTT
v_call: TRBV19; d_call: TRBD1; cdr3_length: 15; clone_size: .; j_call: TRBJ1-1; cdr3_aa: CASSVRGQRNTEAFF; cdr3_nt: TGTGCCAGTAGTGTCCGGGGACAGAGAAACACTGAAGCTTTCTTT
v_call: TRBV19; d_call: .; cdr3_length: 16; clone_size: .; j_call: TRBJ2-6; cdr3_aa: CASSVRFLSGANVLTF; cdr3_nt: TGTGCCAGTAGTGTCAGGTTCCTTTCTGGGGCCAACGTCCTGACTTTC
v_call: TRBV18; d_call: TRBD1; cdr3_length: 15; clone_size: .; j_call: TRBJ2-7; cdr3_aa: CASSPPQGTSYEQYF; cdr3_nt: TGTGCCAGCTCACCACCACAGGGGACCTCCTACGAGCAGTACTTC
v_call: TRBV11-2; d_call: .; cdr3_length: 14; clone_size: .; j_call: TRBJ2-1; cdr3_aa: CTSSLEFSGNEQFF; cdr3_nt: TGTACCAGCAGCTTAGAATTTTCGGGGAATGAGCAGTTCTTC
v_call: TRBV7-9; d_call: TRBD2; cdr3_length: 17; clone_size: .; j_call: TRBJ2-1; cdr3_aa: CASSLGGGSLSPNEQFF; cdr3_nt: TGTGCCAGCAGCTTAGGGGGGGGGAGTTTAAGCCCCAATGAGCAGTTCTTC
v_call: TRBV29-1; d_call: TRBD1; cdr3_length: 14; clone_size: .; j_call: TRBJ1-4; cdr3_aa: CSVEPQGNREKLFF; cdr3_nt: TGCAGCGTTGAACCACAGGGGAATAGGGAAAAACTGTTTTTT
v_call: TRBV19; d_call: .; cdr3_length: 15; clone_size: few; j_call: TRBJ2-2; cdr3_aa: CASKSSRQGVEELFF; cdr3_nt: TGTGCCAGTAAGTCCTCAAGGCAGGGTGTTGAGGAGCTGTTTTTT
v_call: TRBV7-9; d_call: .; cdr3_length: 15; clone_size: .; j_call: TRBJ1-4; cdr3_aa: CASSPGSATNEKLFF; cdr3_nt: TGTGCCAGCAGCCCAGGGTCCGCAACTAATGAAAAACTGTTTTTT
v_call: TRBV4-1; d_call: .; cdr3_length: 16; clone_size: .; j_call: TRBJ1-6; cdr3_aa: CASSQGGGHYNSPLHF; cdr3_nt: TGCGCCAGCAGCCAAGGGGGTGGACATTATAATTCACCCCTCCACTTT
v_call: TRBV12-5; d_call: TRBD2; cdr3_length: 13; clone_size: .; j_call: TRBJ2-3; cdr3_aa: CASGAGDIDTQYF; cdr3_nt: TGTGCTAGTGGAGCGGGAGACATAGATACGCAGTATTTT
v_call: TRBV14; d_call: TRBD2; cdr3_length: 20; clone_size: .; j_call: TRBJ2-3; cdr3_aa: CASSRNLGTSGRAYADTQYF; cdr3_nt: TGTGCCAGCAGTCGAAACCTAGGGACTAGCGGGAGGGCCTACGCAGATACGCAGTATTTT
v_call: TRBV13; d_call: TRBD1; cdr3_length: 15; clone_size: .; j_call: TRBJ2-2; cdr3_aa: CASSAGQGNTGELFF; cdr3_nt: TGTGCCAGCAGCGCGGGACAGGGGAACACCGGGGAGCTGTTTTTT
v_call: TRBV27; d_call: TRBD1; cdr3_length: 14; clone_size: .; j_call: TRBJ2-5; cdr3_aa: CASSPLTGRETQYF; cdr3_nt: TGTGCCAGCAGTCCACTGACAGGGCGAGAGACCCAGTACTTC
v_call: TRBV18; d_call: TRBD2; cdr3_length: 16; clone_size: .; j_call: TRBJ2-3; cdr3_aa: CASSPPAGGGTDTQYF; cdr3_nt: TGTGCCAGCTCACCACCCGCGGGAGGAGGTACAGATACGCAGTATTTT
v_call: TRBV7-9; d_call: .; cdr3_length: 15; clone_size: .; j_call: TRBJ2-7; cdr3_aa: CASSSEPRVVYEQYF; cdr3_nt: TGTGCCAGCAGCTCCGAACCGCGGGTTGTCTACGAGCAGTACTTC
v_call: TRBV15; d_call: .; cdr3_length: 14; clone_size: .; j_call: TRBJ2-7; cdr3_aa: CATSRDRVGYEQYF; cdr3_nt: TGTGCCACCAGCAGAGACAGGGTGGGCTACGAGCAGTACTTC
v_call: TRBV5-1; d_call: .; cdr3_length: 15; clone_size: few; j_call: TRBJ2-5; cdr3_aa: CASSLGTDRGETQYF; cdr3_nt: TGCGCCAGCAGCTTGGGGACAGACCGAGGGGAGACCCAGTACTTC
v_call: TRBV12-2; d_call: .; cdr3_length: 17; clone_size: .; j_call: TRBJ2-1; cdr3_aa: CASRLGLALNFSNEQFF; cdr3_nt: TGTGCAAGTCGCTTAGGACTAGCCCTCAACTTTTCCAATGAGCAGTTCTTC
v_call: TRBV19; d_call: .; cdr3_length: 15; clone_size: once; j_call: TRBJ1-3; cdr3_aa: CASTPTQLSGNTIYF; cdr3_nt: TGTGCCAGTACCCCGACACAACTCTCTGGAAACACCATATATTTT
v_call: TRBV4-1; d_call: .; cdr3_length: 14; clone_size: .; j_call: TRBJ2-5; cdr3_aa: CASSQVGQIQTQYF; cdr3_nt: TGCGCCAGCAGCCAAGTCGGACAGATCCAGACCCAGTACTTC
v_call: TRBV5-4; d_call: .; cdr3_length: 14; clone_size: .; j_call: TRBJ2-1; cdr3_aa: CASSRRDSINEQFF; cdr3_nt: TGTGCCAGCAGCCGCCGGGACTCCATCAATGAGCAGTTCTTC
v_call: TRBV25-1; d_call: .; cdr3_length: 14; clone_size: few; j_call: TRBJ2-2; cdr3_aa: CASRTGLNTGELFF; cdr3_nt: TGTGCCAGCAGGACGGGTCTTAACACCGGGGAGCTGTTTTTT